This TCR beta chain appears in the sequencing data of a study of metastatic and nonmetastatic thyroid tumors. Study as a whole: For malignant and benign thyroid patients, tumor or nodule tissue and blood were the sources whose repertoires were compared. Overall study findings and caveats: Benign nodules reportedly had significantly lower TCR beta diversity than malignant thyroid tumors in blood and tumor.

This clone was recorded many times. Its antigen remains unidentified. Thyroid surgery had not been preceded by any treatment in any patient. Methods used by the authors: The study's classifier, a distant-metastasis tool for papillary thyroid cancer, was built using CDR3 differences across clinicopathological groups. TCRdb recomputed clones from the PCR reads via MiXCR. None of the V and J calls come from the authors' own analysis; TCRdb made them. The sample carries under 35,000 clones, around 20% recorded once. CDR3 length equals 11 residues. Germline CDR1 and CDR2: KGHDR and SFDVKD. V was pared by 8 bases and J by 5 bases, with 6 bases between.

This sequence joins TRBV24-1 and TRBJ2-1; no firm D call. The receptor was isolated from a female donor with papillary thyroid cancer or a benign thyroid nodule (not recorded which). Some clones in this sample may be carry-over from other donors' samples. Sequencing input: blood. The CDR3 reads CATKHDNEQFF. The CDR3 bases are TGTGCCACCAAACACGACAATGAGCAGTTCTTC.